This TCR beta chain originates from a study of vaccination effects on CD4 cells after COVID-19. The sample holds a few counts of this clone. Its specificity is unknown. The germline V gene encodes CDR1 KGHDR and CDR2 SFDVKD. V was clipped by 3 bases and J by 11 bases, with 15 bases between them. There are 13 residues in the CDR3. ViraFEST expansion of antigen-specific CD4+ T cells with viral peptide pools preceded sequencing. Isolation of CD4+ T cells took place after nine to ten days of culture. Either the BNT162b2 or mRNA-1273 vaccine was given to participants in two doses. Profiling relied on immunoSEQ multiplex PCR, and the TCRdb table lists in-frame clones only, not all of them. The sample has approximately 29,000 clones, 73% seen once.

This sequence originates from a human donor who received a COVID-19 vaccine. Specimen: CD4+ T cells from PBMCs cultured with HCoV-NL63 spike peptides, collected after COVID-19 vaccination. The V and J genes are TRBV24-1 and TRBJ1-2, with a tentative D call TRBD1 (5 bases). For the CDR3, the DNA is TGTGCCACCAGTGATAGAACCTCCCAGGGATACACCTTC. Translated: CATSDRTSQGYTF.